This T cell receptor beta chain was retrieved from a study of blood T cell repertoires in COVID-19 (dated by TCRdb to 2020 to 2022). The study in broad terms: Samples from collaborators originated in the United States, Italy and Spain and spanned both the acute and convalescent phases of COVID-19. The samples were drawn from the first 160 participants of the ongoing ImmuneRACE study and from 1,254 subjects provided by 6 global collaborators. The prospective study material was composed of cDNA or gDNA derived from T cells, B-cell-depleted T cells, or PBMCs. The repertoires were made available in a free public database intended to serve as a resource for research on the immune response to SARS-CoV-2. A de-identified subject ID, COVID-19 status, age in years and sex were almost always included in the sample metadata. Deeply sampled blood TCRbeta repertoires from subjects exposed to, actively infected with, or recovered from COVID-19 were included in the dataset. Where HLA class I and class II types were available, the types were taken from metadata supplied by the sample provider, not from assay-based typing. Here is what the overall study found, with its caveats: The quantity of clinical and demographic metadata differed by source and by participant and was supplied without curation.

V has 0 bases trimmed and J has 5 bases trimmed; junction bases matching no gene number 13. Taken from cysteine to phenylalanine, the CDR3 has 18 residues. Kept here is only the CDR3 DNA, which spans 54 bases and is read in frame from base 1. For CDR1 and CDR2, the germline V gene lists SGHDN and FVKESK. The immunoSEQ Assay, a bias-controlled multiplex PCR, was used to amplify TCRbeta CDR3 regions from genomic DNA. The paper's processing steps were these. Nucleated cell counts per sample were estimated from amplification of reference gene primers within the assay. To quantify the absolute abundance of each unique TCRbeta CDR3 rearrangement, sequence reads were collapsed and filtered. For each sample, productive Simpson clonality was calculated as the square root of Simpson's diversity index across productive rearrangements. This is the immuneACCESS table as TCRdb keeps it, with only in-frame sequences that have V and J called. A part of the clones is gone; compared with another copy, unresolved V genes explain less than half, and the rest is unexplained. That table gives V, J and clone size, and the DNA gave D and trimming. The sample table holds a few hundred thousand clones, of which around 90% were seen once. The ten largest clones represent 1.5% to 2% of the sample.

Enrolling through a virtual design, the prospective study's participants ranged in age from roughly 18 to 90 years and lived across 24 United States geographic areas. In the prospective study, cohorts were assigned on the basis of participant-reported clinical history obtained from a screening survey and a study questionnaire. Mobile phlebotomists in the prospective study collected whole blood, serum and a nasopharyngeal or oropharyngeal swab from every participant. Participants in the prospective study had the option to provide additional blood draws and questionnaires over an approximately 2-month period. Before DNA extraction, prospective study blood samples were shipped either frozen or at room temperature. As concerns this clone: Which antigen it targets is not known. It has no much larger one-base neighbor in the sample; base qualities were not kept.

This sequence originates from a woman between 18 and 29 years old with acute COVID-19. The chain is made from TRBV14 and TRBJ2-5, with 9 junctional bases fitting TRBD1. Source material: PBMCs or T cells enriched from blood (not recorded which). The CDR3 protein: CASSQDPTRDRVRETQYF. The base sequence is TGTGCCAGCAGCCAAGACCCAACCCGGGACAGGGTAAGGGAGACCCAGTACTTC.